A single sample gave rise to the 32 T cell receptor beta chains below, sequenced in a study of OX40 agonist ivuxolimab in advanced cancers. The method was immunoSEQ multiplex PCR; TCRdb's version includes in-frame clones alone and lacks a portion of them. The sample consists of fewer than 80,000 clones, around four fifths of them appearing once. Sequences were derived from CD4+ or CD8+ T cells sorted from blood, sampled in a trial of the OX40 agonist ivuxolimab. Every receptor here comes from an adult with an advanced solid tumor such as melanoma, head and neck, liver or kidney cancer.

V gene TRBV5-4 combines with J gene TRBJ2-7; 7 bases align to TRBD1. Germline V gene sequence: CDR1 SGHNT, CDR2 YYREEE (reference sequence). The CDR3 has 13 amino acids. With 4 bases clipped from V and 6 bases from J, the junction kept 7 bases outside the gene matches. CDR3 bases: TGTGCCAGCAGCCGGTCCTCAGGGGGCGAGCAGTACGTC. It translates to CASSRSSGGEQYV.

The CDR3: CASSLQGYTEAFF. CDR3 coding DNA: TGTGCCAGCAGCCTACAGGGGTATACTGAAGCTTTCTTT. The gene calls are TRBV11-2 and TRBJ1-1, with 7 positions matching TRBD1. Germline V gene lookup returns CDR1 SGHAT and CDR2 FQNNGV. The CDR3 has 13 residues. Trimming took 5 bases from V and 5 from J; bases not matched to a gene: 5.

V is TRBV6-5 and J is TRBJ1-2; TRBD1 agrees at 7 bases. Germline trimming cut 4 bases from V and 5 bases from J; bases unmatched to any gene: 1. The germline V gene has CDR1 MNHEY and CDR2 SVGAGI. The CDR3 is 12 residues long. CDR3 region: CASSLQGYGYTF. The CDR3 coding sequence is TGTGCCAGCAGTTTACAGGGGTATGGCTACACCTTC.

The chain has TRBV18 and TRBJ2-3; D gene unclear. This CDR3 contains 13 residues. Germline V gene sequence: CDR1 KGHSH, CDR2 LQKENI. V was shortened by 7 bases and J by 6 bases, with 14 bases between the two germline ends. CDR3 in amino acids: CASLQRVQDTQYF. The DNA for the CDR3 is TGTGCCAGCTTACAACGAGTGCAGGATACGCAGTATTTT.

Only a few counts were recorded for this clone. The V call is TRBV7-9, the J call TRBJ1-6; the match to TRBD1 covers 9 bases. This CDR3 is 14 amino acids long. V lost 1 base, J lost 10 bases, and 2 bases stayed unmatched. CDR1 and CDR2 from the germline V gene are SEHNR and FQNEAQ (reference sequence). This CDR3 is CASSLGTGESPLHF. The CDR3 DNA is TGTGCCAGCAGCTTAGGGACAGGGGAATCACCCCTCCACTTT. The full variable domain, rest sourced from reference TRBV7-9 and TRBJ1-6, is DTGVSQNPRHKITKRGQNVTFRCDPISEHNRLYWYRQTLGQGPEFLTYFQNEAQLEKSRLLSDRFSAERPKGSFSTLEIQRTEQGDSAMYLCASSLGTGESPLHFGNGTRLTVT.

This chain links TRBV27 with TRBJ2-1; D may be TRBD1 (6 bases). Germline V gene sequence: CDR1 MNHEY, CDR2 SMNVEV (reference sequence). CDR3 length equals 15 residues. V dropped 3 bases and J dropped 5 bases, with 14 bases sitting between them. CDR3 region: CASSFRGIKDNEQFF. For the CDR3, the DNA is TGTGCCAGCAGTTTTAGGGGGATAAAAGACAATGAGCAGTTCTTC.

The J gene is TRBJ2-1, the V gene TRBV7-3; 10 bases are a match to TRBD2. The CDR3 is 16 amino acids. With 5 bases clipped from V and 8 bases from J, the junction kept 12 bases outside the gene matches. Germline loops: CDR1 SGHTA, CDR2 FQGTGA. CDR3 sequence: CASSEQAGGGGYEQFF. CDR3 sequence (DNA): TGTGCCAGCAGCGAACAAGCGGGAGGGGGTGGCTATGAGCAGTTCTTC. The variable domain in full, completed from reference TRBV7-3 and TRBJ2-1, reads GAGVSQTPSNKVTEKGKYVELRCDPISGHTALYWYRQSLGQGPEFLIYFQGTGAADDSGLPNDRFFAVRPEGSVSTLKIQRTERGDSAVYLCASSEQAGGGGYEQFFGPGTRLTVL.

V and J are TRBV15 and TRBJ2-1; 7 bases are a match to TRBD2. The CDR3 length is 16 residues. Looked up from germline, CDR1 is LNHNV and CDR2 is YYDKDF (reference sequence). The junction had 8 bases not matched to a gene; V was cut back by 1 base and J by 5 bases. The CDR3 reads CATSRGGAGIDNEQFF. CDR3 sequence (DNA): TGTGCCACCAGCAGAGGCGGAGCGGGAATCGACAATGAGCAGTTCTTC.

The CDR3 DNA follows: TGCGCCAGTAGCCGAAGGGACAGGGAAGGTGAGCAGTTCTTC. This sequence encodes CASSRRDREGEQFF. This chain joins TRBV5-1 and TRBJ2-1, with TRBD1 matching over 9 bases. The ends lost 8 bases at V and 9 bases at J; junction bases unmatched: 12. The CDR3 runs 14 residues. The germline V gene encodes CDR1 SGHRS and CDR2 YFSETQ.

J is TRBJ2-3 and V is TRBV5-4; TRBD2 matches at 9 bases. This CDR3 is built from 15 residues. V dropped 7 bases and J dropped 2; count of bases not matched to a gene: 8. Germline CDR1 reads SGHNT; CDR2 reads YYREEE (reference sequence). The CDR3 DNA reads as TGTGCCAGCCGTGGAGCGGGGGGATACACAGATACGCAGTATTTT. It is translated as CASRGAGGYTDTQYF.

This chain connects TRBV27 to TRBJ2-2; TRBD1 aligns across 9 bases. Trimming cost V 5 bases and J 1 base; bases outside gene matches: 11. The CDR3 has 18 amino acids. Germline CDR1 reads MNHEY; CDR2 reads SMNVEV (reference sequence). CDR3 coding DNA: TGTGCCAGCAGTCCGTACTCCGGGACAGGGAAGAACACCGGGGAGCTGTTTTTT. It codes for CASSPYSGTGKNTGELFF.

The chain joins TRBV4-1 to TRBJ1-2; D is uncertain. V lost 1 base and J 8 bases, leaving 14 bases between the germline ends. Germline loops: CDR1 MGHRA, CDR2 YSYEKL. The CDR3 runs to 14 residues. The CDR3 loop reads CASSQAEGVGGYTF. In nucleotides, the CDR3 is TGCGCCAGCAGCCAAGCCGAGGGCGTGGGAGGCTACACCTTC.

This clone occurred once. The rearrangement uses TRBV7-3 and TRBJ2-2; possible D gene TRBD1, 5 bases. V gave up 2 bases and J gave up 0 bases, with 7 bases separating them. The CDR3 sequence is 15 residues long. Per the germline V gene, CDR1 is SGHTA and CDR2 is FQGTGA. CDR3 residues: CASSLVRANTGELFF. The CDR3 DNA is TGTGCCAGCAGCTTAGTCAGGGCGAACACCGGGGAGCTGTTTTTT.

The rearrangement uses TRBV5-1 and TRBJ1-6; no definite D call. This CDR3 comprises 12 residues. Germline CDR1 reads SGHRS; CDR2 reads YFSETQ. Trimming left V 4 bases short and J 9 bases short, with 8 bases between. CDR3 residues: CASSGLGSPLHF. For the CDR3, the DNA is TGCGCCAGCAGCGGACTCGGTTCACCCCTCCACTTT.

A few counts support this clone. The same CDR3 also results from other DNA sequences found in this sample. The chain uses TRBV27 and TRBJ2-2; TRBD1 might be the D (5 bases). The germline V gene has CDR1 MNHEY and CDR2 SMNVEV (reference sequence). The CDR3 runs 14 residues. V gave up 6 bases and J gave up 2 bases, with 10 bases separating them. The CDR3 protein is CASSTGVNTGELFF. In DNA, the CDR3 is TGTGCCAGCAGCACAGGAGTTAACACCGGGGAGCTGTTTTTT.

This rearrangement joins TRBV9 to TRBJ1-1; no clear D gene. Deletions cut 1 base from V and 4 bases from J, with 14 bases between. The CDR3 spans 15 residues. Germline CDR1 SGDLS, CDR2 YYNGEE. The CDR3 DNA follows: TGTGCCAGCAGCGTACAACCCGGGTCCCTCACTGAAGCTTTCTTT. Amino acid sequence: CASSVQPGSLTEAFF. The full variable domain, with the rest looked up from reference TRBV9 and TRBJ1-1, is DSGVTQTPKHLITATGQRVTLRCSPRSGDLSVYWYQQSLDQGLQFLIQYYNGEERAKGNILERFSAQQFPDLHSELNLSSLELGDSALYFCASSVQPGSLTEAFFGQGTRLTVV.

The chain has TRBV11-2 and TRBJ1-6; a possible D gene is TRBD1 (6 bases). The CDR3 spans 16 residues. Germline V gene lookup returns CDR1 SGHAT and CDR2 FQNNGV. V dropped 3 bases and J dropped 9 bases, with 18 bases sitting between them. The CDR3 sequence is CASSLINRALGSPLHF. CDR3 DNA sequence: TGTGCCAGCAGCTTGATCAACAGGGCTCTTGGTTCACCCCTCCACTTT.

The chain employs TRBV5-6 and TRBJ2-5, with 13 bases identical to TRBD2. CDR3 length: 15 amino acids. The ends lost 4 bases at V and 4 bases at J; junction bases unmatched: 4. Germline V gives CDR1 SGHDT, CDR2 YYEEEE. CDR3 in amino acids: CASSPGLAGLETQYF. In nucleotides, the CDR3 is TGTGCCAGCAGCCCGGGACTAGCGGGGCTAGAGACCCAGTACTTC.

CDR3 protein: CASSDEQGRKNIQYF. In nucleotides, the CDR3 is TGTGCCAGCAGTGACGAACAGGGCCGCAAAAACATTCAGTACTTC. The gene calls are TRBV6-6 and TRBJ2-4; D is perhaps TRBD1 (6 bases). The germline V gene has CDR1 MNHNY and CDR2 SVGAGI (reference sequence). With 5 bases removed from V and 3 bases from J, the gap between germline ends came to 14 bases. CDR3 size: 15 residues.

This clone is a singleton in its sample. The chain links TRBV27 to TRBJ1-4; 10 nucleotides agree with TRBD1. The CDR3 is 13 residues long. The J segment lost 8 bases and the V segment lost 6 bases, leaving 3 bases of the junction unmatched. Germline CDR1 reads MNHEY; CDR2 reads SMNVEV (reference sequence). CDR3 DNA sequence: TGTGCCAGCAGGGACAGGGGGGGAGAAAAACTGTTTTTT. Protein: CASRDRGGEKLFF.

The J gene is TRBJ2-5, the V gene TRBV5-4, with 12 bases matching TRBD1. This CDR3 is built from 19 residues. V lost 4 bases and J lost 4; bases outside the gene matches: 17. Per the germline V gene, CDR1 is SGHNT and CDR2 is YYREEE (reference sequence). CDR3 DNA: TGTGCCAGCAGCCCGTCCGGGACAGGGGGCTGGGGGAGGGGAGAGACCCAGTACTTC. Protein sequence: CASSPSGTGGWGRGETQYF.

The J gene is TRBJ1-6, the V gene TRBV27; D is undetermined. Germline loops: CDR1 MNHEY, CDR2 SMNVEV (reference sequence). This CDR3 is built from 15 residues. Trimming removed 6 bases from V and 7 bases from J, with 16 bases in between. The CDR3 sequence is CASSGVAEINSPLHF. Here the CDR3 DNA reads TGTGCCAGCAGCGGGGTGGCGGAGATCAATTCACCCCTCCACTTT.

This sequence joins TRBV27 and TRBJ2-1; no firm D call. Germline V gene data show CDR1 as MNHEY and CDR2 as SMNVEV (reference sequence). CDR3 length equals 11 residues. Trimming shortened V by 8 bases and J by 11 bases, and 13 bases separated the two germline ends. In DNA form, the CDR3 reads TGTGCCAGCCACGGGCCTCATAAGCAGTTCTTC. Amino acids: CASHGPHKQFF.

This chain connects TRBV7-2 to TRBJ2-7, with D perhaps TRBD2 (6 bases). Germline loops: CDR1 SGHTA, CDR2 FQGNSA. This CDR3 has 14 amino acids. Trimming stripped 1 base from V and 6 bases from J, with 13 bases between. The CDR3 nucleotides read TGTGCCAGCAGCTTAGAAACTAGCTGGAGCGAGCAGTACTTC. This codes for CASSLETSWSEQYF.

This clone has a single count. The chain combines TRBV2 with TRBJ2-3; TRBD2 agrees at 11 bases. CDR1 SNHLY and CDR2 FYNNEI come from the germline V gene. V lost 6 bases to trimming and J lost 1 base; unmatched junction nucleotides: 6. The CDR3 extends over 16 amino acids. This CDR3 is CASRETLAGGTDTQYF. The DNA for the CDR3 is TGTGCCAGCAGGGAAACACTAGCGGGGGGCACAGATACGCAGTATTTT.

The genes are TRBV5-3 and TRBJ1-4; D call uncertain. TRBV5-3 is labeled an ORF, and its function is uncertain. CDR3 length: 14 residues. V gave up 2 bases and J gave up 8 bases, with 13 bases separating them. The CDR3 DNA sequence: TGTGCCAGAAGCTTTAGGACGTTAGGCGAAAAACTGTTTTTT. As protein: CARSFRTLGEKLFF.

The chain employs TRBV14 and TRBJ1-1, with D hard to call. CDR3 size: 14 residues. V lost 3 bases to trimming and J lost 6 bases, with 14 bases between them. CDR1 SGHDN and CDR2 FVKESK come from the germline V gene. The CDR3 bases are TGTGCCAGCAGCCACGCAAACTCGGCCGCTGAAGCTTTCTTT. This sequence encodes CASSHANSAAEAFF.

The chain recombines TRBV20-1 with TRBJ2-5; D may be TRBD2 (5 bases). Trimming removed 5 bases from V and 5 bases from J, with 9 bases in between. The V gene's germline CDR1 is DFQATT and CDR2 SNEGSKA (reference sequence). This CDR3 region has 11 residues. The CDR3 nucleotides read TGCAGTGCTGGGCCGGGGGAGACCCAGTACTTC. Protein product: CSAGPGETQYF.

This chain uses TRBV9 with TRBJ2-3, with 7 bases lining up with TRBD2. CDR1 and CDR2 from the germline V gene are SGDLS and YYNGEE. CDR3 length: 15 amino acids. V lost 0 bases and J lost 3; bases outside the gene matches: 4. Here the CDR3 reads CASSVDPSGTDTQYF. In nucleotides, the CDR3 is TGTGCCAGCAGCGTAGATCCTAGCGGTACAGATACGCAGTATTTT.

This chain links TRBV6-5 with TRBJ1-6; 10 bases are shared with TRBD1. CDR1 is MNHEY and CDR2 is SVGAGI in the germline V gene. The ends lost 5 bases at V and 8 bases at J; junction bases unmatched: 6. There are 15 residues in the CDR3. The CDR3 loop reads CASSQWDRGDSPLHF. CDR3 nucleotide sequence: TGTGCCAGCAGTCAATGGGACAGGGGAGATTCACCCCTCCACTTT.

The chain recombines TRBV4-1 with TRBJ2-3, with 9 positions matching TRBD1. V lost 3 bases, J lost 7 bases, and 14 bases stayed unmatched. The length of the CDR3 is 17 residues. Germline values: CDR1 MGHRA, CDR2 YSYEKL. The CDR3 protein is CASSHPARQGGRNTQYF. The DNA of the CDR3 is TGCGCCAGCAGCCATCCCGCGCGACAGGGGGGACGGAATACGCAGTATTTT.

The chain recombines TRBV27 with TRBJ2-7; 13 bases are shared with TRBD2. The germline gives CDR1 MNHEY, CDR2 SMNVEV (reference sequence). V lost 4 bases, J lost 3 bases, and 9 bases stayed unmatched. There are 17 residues in the CDR3. The CDR3 bases are TGTGCCAGCAGTTCAAGGGGGACTAGCGGGATGCTCTACGAGCAGTACTTC. Translated: CASSSRGTSGMLYEQYF.